This T cell receptor beta chain was found in a study of a mutant IDH1 vaccine in newly diagnosed glioma. Study-wide background: Earlier treatment was radiotherapy, temozolomide, or both, with most getting both.

With regard to this clone: What it recognizes is unknown.

Regarding time point: week 35, safety follow-up. It was 300 ug of mutant IDH1 20-mer peptide that made up each vaccine dose, given with topical imiquimod. The V gene's germline CDR1 is SGHTA and CDR2 FQGNSA. The V and J ends lost 5 bases and 0 bases, in that order; junction bases with no gene match: 10. The CDR3 has 17 amino acids. Generated by immunoSEQ multiplex PCR, the TCRdb table keeps only in-frame clones and is missing some. The sample carries some 71,000 clones, roughly 86% recorded once. The chain recombines TRBV7-2 with TRBJ1-5, with 7 bases matching TRBD1. This TCR was recovered from a man under 40 with glioma. This sample comprised PBMCs, obtained from a glioma patient whose treatment included an IDH1 peptide vaccine. CDR3 amino acids: CASSEEAGGYSNQPQHF. In nucleotides, the CDR3 is TGTGCCAGCAGCGAAGAAGCAGGGGGTTATAGCAATCAGCCCCAGCATTTT.